These 14 T cell receptor beta chains were all obtained from the same sample, sequenced in a study of T cell repertoires in cytomegalovirus infection. Via MiXCR, TCRdb re-called the reads, giving one row per CDR3 protein. The sample contains 740,000 or so distinct CDR3 sequences, about a third of which appear only once. Specimen: PBMCs. The receptor source for this set is a human donor in good health (CMV status not recorded). Some clones in this sample may be carry-over from other donors' samples.

V is TRBV6-6 and J is TRBJ1-1; 7 positions agree with TRBD1. Germline V lookup: CDR1 MNHNY, CDR2 SVGAGI (reference sequence). This CDR3 has 17 amino acids. With 4 bases clipped from V and 5 bases from J, the junction kept 16 bases outside the gene matches. CDR3 loop: CASSWAWNRGIGTEAFF. CDR3 in DNA: TGTGCCAGCAGTTGGGCTTGGAACAGGGGAATCGGGACTGAAGCTTTCTTT.

This clonotype was observed a few times. In DNA form, the CDR3 reads TGCAGTGCTAGAGTCCTAAACCCTGAAGCTTTCTTT. Translating gives CSARVLNPEAFF. The rearrangement links TRBV20-1 to TRBJ1-1; unclear D gene. Germline CDR1 DFQATT, CDR2 SNEGSKA (reference sequence). V lost 1 base and J lost 6, with 9 bases in between. CDR3 length: 12 residues.

The V gene is TRBV5-5, the J gene TRBJ1-1; 7 nucleotides align to TRBD1. Looked up from germline, CDR1 is SGHKS and CDR2 is YYEKEE (reference sequence). The CDR3 covers 17 residues. With 4 bases clipped from V and 2 bases from J, the junction kept 14 bases outside the gene matches. The CDR3, as DNA: TGTGCCAGCAGCCCGGACGGTGAGGGGGCCTTTAACACTGAAGCTTTCTTT. This codes for CASSPDGEGAFNTEAFF.

The chain recombines TRBV27 with TRBJ2-7; TRBD1 agrees at 10 bases. The CDR3 length is 15 residues. V was clipped by 5 bases and J by 5 bases; unmatched bases: 9. CDR1 is MNHEY and CDR2 is SMNVEV in the germline V gene (reference sequence). The DNA for the CDR3 is TGTGCCAGCAGTCACTTGGGGGACAGGGGCCACGAGCAGTACTTC. It specifies CASSHLGDRGHEQYF.

The chain combines TRBV12-5 with TRBJ1-1, with D tentatively TRBD1 (5 bases). The CDR3 spans 16 residues. V dropped 3 bases and J dropped 1 base, with 15 bases sitting between them. CDR1 is LGHNT, CDR2 FRNRAP, per germline. This CDR3 reads CASGLWGGTPNTEAFF. DNA for the CDR3: TGTGCTAGTGGTTTATGGGGCGGGACTCCGAACACTGAAGCTTTCTTT.

This clonotype was observed a handful of times. The rearrangement joins TRBV11-2 to TRBJ2-3; D is perhaps TRBD2 (6 bases). The CDR3 totals 15 residues. Trimming cost V 1 base and J 2 bases, with 10 bases left between them. Germline CDR1 is SGHAT and CDR2 is FQNNGV. Here the CDR3 DNA reads TGTGCCAGCAGCTTAGGACGGGACTTCACAGATACGCAGTATTTT. Translation: CASSLGRDFTDTQYF. The variable domain in full, with the rest retrieved from reference TRBV11-2 and TRBJ2-3, is EAGVAQSPRYKIIEKRQSVAFWCNPISGHATLYWYQQILGQGPKLLIQFQNNGVVDDSQLPKDRFSAERLKGVDSTLKIQPAKLEDSAVYLCASSLGRDFTDTQYFGPGTRLTVL.

About this clonotype itself: At one end the junction does not follow the germline gene, possibly because of a read error. This chain uses TRBV11-2 with TRBJ2-5; 10 bases agree with TRBD2. The germline V gene encodes CDR1 SGHAT and CDR2 FQNNGV. This CDR3 has 15 amino acids. Here the CDR3 reads CARSQFGTSVKTKYF. The CDR3 bases are TGTGCCAGAAGCCAATTCGGGACTAGCGTGAAGACCAAGTACTTC.

This clonotype was detected many times. V is TRBV7-9 and J is TRBJ1-5; the D is unclear. The V and J ends lost 5 bases and 4 bases respectively, with 9 bases between them. Germline CDR1 reads SEHNR; CDR2 reads FQNEAQ (reference sequence). The CDR3 runs to 13 residues. The CDR3 region is CASSAHLNQPQHF. The CDR3 DNA reads as TGTGCCAGCAGCGCCCACCTGAATCAGCCCCAGCATTTT.

This clonotype appeared a few times. The chain is built from TRBV7-9 and TRBJ2-7; TRBD1 or TRBD2 may be the D gene (5 bases each). This CDR3 is 12 amino acids long. Trimming removed 5 bases from V and 5 bases from J, with 10 bases in between. The germline gives CDR1 SEHNR, CDR2 FQNEAQ (reference sequence). CDR3 sequence (DNA): TGTGCCAGCAGCCCGGGGCCCAACGAGCAGTACTTC. Protein product: CASSPGPNEQYF. Full variable domain (remainder filled in from reference TRBV7-9 and TRBJ2-7): DTGVSQNPRHKITKRGQNVTFRCDPISEHNRLYWYRQTLGQGPEFLTYFQNEAQLEKSRLLSDRFSAERPKGSFSTLEIQRTEQGDSAMYLCASSPGPNEQYFGPGTRLTVT.

This clonotype has a handful of counts. The rearrangement uses TRBV6-2 or TRBV6-3 and TRBJ2-5; 12 bases map to TRBD2. The CDR3 runs to 16 residues. Per germline, CDR1 MNHEY and CDR2 SVGEGT. The J segment lost 2 bases and the V segment lost 4 bases, leaving 5 bases of the junction unmatched. CDR3: CASSSWTSGAQETQYF. In DNA, the CDR3 is TGTGCCAGCAGTTCCTGGACTAGCGGGGCGCAAGAGACCCAGTACTTC.

The table lists this clonotype with a few counts. V and J are TRBV7-9 and TRBJ2-4, with 13 bases aligning to TRBD2. Trimming removed 6 bases from V and 13 bases from J; junction bases left unmatched: 9. Looked up from germline, CDR1 is SEHNR and CDR2 is FQNEAQ (reference sequence). CDR3 size: 14 residues. This chain's CDR3 is CASSPGPTSGGQYF. The CDR3 nucleotides are TGTGCCAGCAGTCCTGGCCCGACTAGCGGGGGGCAGTACTTC.

This clonotype was seen ten or more times. The J gene is TRBJ1-3, the V gene TRBV7-2; D is uncertain. Germline values: CDR1 SGHTA, CDR2 FQGNSA. The CDR3 runs 15 residues. Trimming took off 1 base at V and 0 bases at J, with 7 bases between the two ends. The CDR3 nucleotides read TGTGCCAGCAGCTTAGGGGCGAGCTCTGGAAACACCATATATTTT. It specifies CASSLGASSGNTIYF.

The J gene is TRBJ1-5, the V gene TRBV7-6; no firm D call. V was clipped by 2 bases and J by 0 bases, with 11 bases between them. This CDR3 comprises 16 residues. Germline CDR1 SGHVS, CDR2 FNYEAQ. CDR3 in amino acids: CASSLRALYSNQPQHF. CDR3 in DNA: TGTGCCAGCAGCTTACGGGCCCTGTATAGCAATCAGCCCCAGCATTTT.

This clonotype is a singleton in its sample. In DNA, the CDR3 is TGTGCCAGCAGCGAGAGCGGGGGGGACTACGAGCAGTACTTC. It translates to CASSESGGDYEQYF. This rearrangement joins TRBV9 to TRBJ2-7, with 10 bases identical to TRBD2. Germline V gene lookup returns CDR1 SGDLS and CDR2 YYNGEE. The CDR3 contains 14 residues. The V segment lost 3 bases and the J segment 3 bases; nucleotides outside the gene matches: 3. The whole variable domain, remainder taken from reference TRBV9 and TRBJ2-7, is DSGVTQTPKHLITATGQRVTLRCSPRSGDLSVYWYQQSLDQGLQFLIQYYNGEERAKGNILERFSAQQFPDLHSELNLSSLELGDSALYFCASSESGGDYEQYFGPGTRLTVT.